A single T cell receptor beta chain is shown here with its context. Its specificity is unknown. V was trimmed by 0 bases and J by 6 bases, leaving 10 bases between them. The CDR3 sequence is 14 residues long. CDR1 and CDR2 from the germline V gene are MGHRA and YSYEKL. The treatment was: oral pan-JAK inhibitor, 5-10 mg twice daily. These data originate in a study of CD8+ T cells in alopecia areata. Study in general: Scoring treated patients' severity relied on the percentage of scalp area affected.

Study results and caveats: Sequenced scalp T cells also include alphabeta T cells resident in normal skin. More clonal than normal scalp was lesional scalp, particularly alopecia totalis/universalis. Scalp clonality and expanded CD8+ clones among the top 100 fell significantly with tofacitinib.

Extracted RNA was reverse transcribed into cDNA, the sequencing template. Clones were read by immunoSEQ multiplex PCR, and TCRdb kept only the in-frame ones, dropping some. The sample shows 100,000 to 140,000 clones, roughly 84% of them seen only once. The source of this sequence is a human donor with alopecia areata. The chain uses TRBV4-1 and TRBJ2-3, with a possible D match to TRBD2 (6 bases). Sequencing used CD8+ T cells sorted from blood, obtained at week 24, from a patient treated with tofacitinib. CDR3 DNA sequence: TGCGCCAGCAGCCAAGACCCAGGGACTGATACGCAGTATTTT. Its protein is CASSQDPGTDTQYF.